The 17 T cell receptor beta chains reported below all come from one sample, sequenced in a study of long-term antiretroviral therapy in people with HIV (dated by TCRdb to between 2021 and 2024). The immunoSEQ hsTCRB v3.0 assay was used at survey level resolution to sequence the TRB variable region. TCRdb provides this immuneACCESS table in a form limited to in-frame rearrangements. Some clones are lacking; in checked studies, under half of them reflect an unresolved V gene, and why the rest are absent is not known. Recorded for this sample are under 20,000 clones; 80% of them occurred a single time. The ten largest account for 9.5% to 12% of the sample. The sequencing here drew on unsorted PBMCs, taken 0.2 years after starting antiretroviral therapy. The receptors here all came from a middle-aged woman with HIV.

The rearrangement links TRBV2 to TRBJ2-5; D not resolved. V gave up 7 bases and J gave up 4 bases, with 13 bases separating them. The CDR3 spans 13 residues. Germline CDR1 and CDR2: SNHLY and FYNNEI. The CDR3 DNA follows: TGTGCCAGCAACCCCCGTGGTACAGAGACCCAGTACTTC. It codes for CASNPRGTETQYF.

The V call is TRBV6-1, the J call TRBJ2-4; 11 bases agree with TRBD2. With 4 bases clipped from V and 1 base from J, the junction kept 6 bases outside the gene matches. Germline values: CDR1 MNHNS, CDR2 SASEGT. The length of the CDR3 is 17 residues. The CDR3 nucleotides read TGTGCCAGCAGTGTTACTAGCGGGAGTGTTGCCAAAAACATTCAGTACTTC. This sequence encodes CASSVTSGSVAKNIQYF.

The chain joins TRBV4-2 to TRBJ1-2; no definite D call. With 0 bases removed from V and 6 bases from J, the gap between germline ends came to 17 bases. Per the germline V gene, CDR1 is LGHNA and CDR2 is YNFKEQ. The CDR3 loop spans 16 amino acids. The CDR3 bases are TGTGCCAGCAGCCAAGATTACGGCCTAGGTCCCCATGGCTACACCTTC. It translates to CASSQDYGLGPHGYTF.

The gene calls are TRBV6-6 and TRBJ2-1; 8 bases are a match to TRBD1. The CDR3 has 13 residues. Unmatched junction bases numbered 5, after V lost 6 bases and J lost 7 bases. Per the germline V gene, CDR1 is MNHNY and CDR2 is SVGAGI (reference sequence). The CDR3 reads CASSGQGKNEQFF. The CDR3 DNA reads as TGTGCCAGCAGCGGACAGGGTAAGAATGAGCAGTTCTTC.

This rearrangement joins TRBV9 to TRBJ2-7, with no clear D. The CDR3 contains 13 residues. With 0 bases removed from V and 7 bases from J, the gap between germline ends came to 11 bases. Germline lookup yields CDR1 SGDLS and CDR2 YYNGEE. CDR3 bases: TGTGCCAGCAGCGTAGCCCCGATTGGGGAGCAGTACTTC. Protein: CASSVAPIGEQYF.

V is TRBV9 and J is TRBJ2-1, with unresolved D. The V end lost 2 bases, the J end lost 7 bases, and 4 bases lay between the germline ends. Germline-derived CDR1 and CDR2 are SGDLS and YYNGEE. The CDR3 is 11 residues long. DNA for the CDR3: TGTGCCAGCAGCGTGTATAATGAGCAGTTCTTC. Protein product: CASSVYNEQFF.

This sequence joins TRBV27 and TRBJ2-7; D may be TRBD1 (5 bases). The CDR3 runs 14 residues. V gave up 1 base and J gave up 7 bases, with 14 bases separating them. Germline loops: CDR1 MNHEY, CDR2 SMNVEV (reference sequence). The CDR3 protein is CASSLLSGNGEQYF. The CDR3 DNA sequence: TGTGCCAGCAGTTTATTGTCAGGGAATGGGGAGCAGTACTTC.

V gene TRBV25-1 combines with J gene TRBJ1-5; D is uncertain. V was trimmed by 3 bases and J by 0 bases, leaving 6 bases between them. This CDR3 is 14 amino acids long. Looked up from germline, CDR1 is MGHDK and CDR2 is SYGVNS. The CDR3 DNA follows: TGTGCCAGCAGTGATGGCTATAGCAATCAGCCCCAGCATTTT. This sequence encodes CASSDGYSNQPQHF.

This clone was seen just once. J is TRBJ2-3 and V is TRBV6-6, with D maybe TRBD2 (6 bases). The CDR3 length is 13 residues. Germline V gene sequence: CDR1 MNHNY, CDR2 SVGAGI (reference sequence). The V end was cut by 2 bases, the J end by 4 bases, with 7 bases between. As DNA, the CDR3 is TGTGCCAGCAGTTACGGGAGGTCAGATACGCAGTATTTT. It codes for CASSYGRSDTQYF.

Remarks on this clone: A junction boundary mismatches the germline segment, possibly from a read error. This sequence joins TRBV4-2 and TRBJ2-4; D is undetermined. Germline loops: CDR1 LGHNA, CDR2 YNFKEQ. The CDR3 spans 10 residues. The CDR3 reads CASSQDKENF. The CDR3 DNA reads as TGTGCCAGCAGCCAAGATAAGGAGAACTTC.

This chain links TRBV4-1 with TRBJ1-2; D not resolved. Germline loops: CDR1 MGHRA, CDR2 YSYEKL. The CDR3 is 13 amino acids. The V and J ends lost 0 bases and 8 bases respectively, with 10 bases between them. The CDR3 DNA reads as TGCGCCAGCAGCCAAGATGAAGGATTGGGCTACACCTTC. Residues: CASSQDEGLGYTF.

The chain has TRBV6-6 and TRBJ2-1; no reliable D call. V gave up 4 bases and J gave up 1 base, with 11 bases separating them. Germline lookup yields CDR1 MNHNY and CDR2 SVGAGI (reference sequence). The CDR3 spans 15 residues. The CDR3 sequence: CASSSTIGSYNEQFF. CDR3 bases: TGTGCCAGCAGTTCCACAATAGGGTCCTACAATGAGCAGTTCTTC.

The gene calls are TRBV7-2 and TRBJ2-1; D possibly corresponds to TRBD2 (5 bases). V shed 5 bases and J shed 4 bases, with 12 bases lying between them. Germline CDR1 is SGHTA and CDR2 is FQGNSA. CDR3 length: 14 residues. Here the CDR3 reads CASSPGRTYNEQFF. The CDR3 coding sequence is TGTGCCAGCAGCCCTGGACGGACTTACAATGAGCAGTTCTTC.

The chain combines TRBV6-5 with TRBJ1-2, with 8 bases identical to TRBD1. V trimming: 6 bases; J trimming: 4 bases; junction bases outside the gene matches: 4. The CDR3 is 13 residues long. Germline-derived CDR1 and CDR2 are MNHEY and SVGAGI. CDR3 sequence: CASSSGQVYGYTF. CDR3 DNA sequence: TGTGCCAGCAGCTCGGGACAGGTCTATGGCTACACCTTC.

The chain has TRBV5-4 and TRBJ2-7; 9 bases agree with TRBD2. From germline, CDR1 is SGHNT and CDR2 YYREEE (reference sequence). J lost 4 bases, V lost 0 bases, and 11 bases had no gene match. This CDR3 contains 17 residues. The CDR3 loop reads CASSLGFSGRILYEQYF. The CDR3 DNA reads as TGTGCCAGCAGCTTGGGCTTTAGCGGGAGAATCTTATACGAGCAGTACTTC. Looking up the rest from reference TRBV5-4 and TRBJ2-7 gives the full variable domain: ETGVTQSPTHLIKTRGQQVTLRCSSQSGHNTVSWYQQALGQGPQFIFQYYREEENGRGNFPPRFSGLQFPNYSSELNVNALELDDSALYLCASSLGFSGRILYEQYFGPGTRLTVT.

CDR3 nucleotide sequence: TGTGCCAGCAGTCCACAGGGATCTAGCACAGATACGCAGTATTTT. As protein: CASSPQGSSTDTQYF. The chain joins TRBV7-7 to TRBJ2-3, with D possibly TRBD1 on 6 matching bases. The germline gives CDR1 SSHAT, CDR2 FNYEAQ (reference sequence). The CDR3 runs 15 residues. The V end lost 6 bases, the J end lost 0 bases, and 13 bases lay between the germline ends.

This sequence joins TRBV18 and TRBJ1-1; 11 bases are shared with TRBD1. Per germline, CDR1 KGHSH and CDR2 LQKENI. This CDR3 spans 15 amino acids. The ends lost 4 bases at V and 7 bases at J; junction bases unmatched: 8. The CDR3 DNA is TGTGCCAGCTCACTACCCGGGACAGGGGGAAGTGAAGCTTTCTTT. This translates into CASSLPGTGGSEAFF.